This T cell receptor beta chain derives from a study of T cell responses to AZD1222 COVID-19 vaccine. The table came from immunoSEQ multiplex PCR; TCRdb's copy has only in-frame clones and leaves some out. This table has some 25,000 clones, roughly nine tenths appearing once. Whole-study findings and limits: Spike-wide vaccine-associated CD4 TCRs dominated at 160-218 and 743-854. The breadth and depth of Spike-specific TCRs increased once two AZD1222 doses had been given. Repertoire samples came only from after the peak T cell response.

Notes on this clone: What it binds is unknown.

Second doses were pooled across both intervals (about 4 or about 12 weeks). Germline CDR1 and CDR2: MDHEN and SYDVKM. The CDR3 is 14 amino acids. V dropped 3 bases and J dropped 4 bases, with 12 bases sitting between them. This receptor was obtained from an adult who received the AZD1222 COVID-19 vaccine. This chain uses TRBV28 with TRBJ2-5; D is uncertain. Source: peripheral blood, taken 28 days after the second AZD1222 dose. This chain's CDR3 is CASSFLHSRETQYF. In nucleotides, the CDR3 is TGTGCCAGCAGTTTTTTACACAGTCGAGAGACCCAGTACTTC.